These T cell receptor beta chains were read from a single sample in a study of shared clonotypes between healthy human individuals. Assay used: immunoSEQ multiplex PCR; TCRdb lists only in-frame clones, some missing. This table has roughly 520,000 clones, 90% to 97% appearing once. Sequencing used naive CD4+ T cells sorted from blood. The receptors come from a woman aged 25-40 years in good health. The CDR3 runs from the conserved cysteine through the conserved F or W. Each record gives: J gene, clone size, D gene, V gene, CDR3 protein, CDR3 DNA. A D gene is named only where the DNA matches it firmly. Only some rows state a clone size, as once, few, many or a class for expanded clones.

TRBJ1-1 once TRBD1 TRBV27 CASSTYKIRDRAKVNTEAFF TGTGCCAGCAGTACTTACAAAATCCGGGACAGGGCTAAGGTGAACACTGAAGCTTTCTTT
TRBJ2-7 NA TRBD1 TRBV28 CASSSAGQGSHEQYF TGTGCCAGCAGTTCGGCGGGACAGGGGAGCCACGAGCAGTACTTC
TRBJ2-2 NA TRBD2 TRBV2 CASRGLAGAGELFF TGTGCCAGCAGGGGGCTAGCGGGGGCCGGGGAGCTGTTTTTT
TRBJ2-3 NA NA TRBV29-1 CSVVSGAPSTQYF TGCAGCGTCGTTTCGGGAGCTCCGTCTACGCAGTATTTT
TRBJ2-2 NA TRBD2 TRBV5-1 CASSFLAGVDTGELFF TGCGCCAGCAGCTTCCTAGCGGGAGTCGACACCGGGGAGCTGTTTTTT
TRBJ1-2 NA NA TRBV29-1 CSVGQQQGYGYTF TGCAGCGTAGGCCAGCAGCAAGGCTATGGCTACACCTTC
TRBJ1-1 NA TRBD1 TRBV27 CASSPAGTVNTEAFF TGTGCCAGCAGTCCAGCCGGGACAGTGAACACTGAAGCTTTCTTT
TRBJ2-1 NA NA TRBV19 CASTPRPHEQFF TGTGCCAGTACTCCTAGGCCGCATGAGCAGTTCTTC
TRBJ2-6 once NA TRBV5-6 CASSRGGTRLLSGANVLTF TGTGCCAGCAGCCGCGGCGGGACCCGGCTGTTATCTGGGGCCAACGTCCTGACTTTC
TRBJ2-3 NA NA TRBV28 CASSGNPSDRFRTDTQYF TGTGCCAGCAGTGGAAACCCGTCGGACCGGTTCCGCACAGATACGCAGTATTTT
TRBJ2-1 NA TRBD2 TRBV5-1 CASSPEGTSGREQFF TGCGCCAGCAGCCCGGAAGGGACTAGCGGGAGGGAGCAGTTCTTC
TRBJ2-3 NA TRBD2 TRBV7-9 CASSLGSSGSTGLDTQYF TGTGCCAGCAGCTTAGGGTCTAGCGGGAGTACGGGGCTGGATACGCAGTATTTT
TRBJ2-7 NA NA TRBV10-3 CAISFVAGPLSSYEQYF TGTGCCATCAGCTTCGTTGCGGGACCCTTGAGCTCCTACGAGCAGTACTTC
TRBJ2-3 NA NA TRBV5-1 CASSLLRNTDTQYF TGCGCCAGCAGCTTGCTCCGAAACACAGATACGCAGTATTTT
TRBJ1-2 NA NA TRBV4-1 CASSLLRTVSNYGYTF TGCGCCAGCAGCCTACTCCGGACAGTCTCTAACTATGGCTACACCTTC
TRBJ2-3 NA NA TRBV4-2 CASSQRLTDTQYF TGTGCCAGCAGCCAAAGGCTGACAGATACGCAGTATTTT
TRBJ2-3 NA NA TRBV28 CASHQGGGGTDTQYF TGTGCCAGCCATCAGGGGGGAGGTGGCACAGATACGCAGTATTTT
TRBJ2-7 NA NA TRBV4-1 CASSQDRGEQYF TGCGCCAGCAGCCAAGATAGGGGGGAGCAGTACTTC
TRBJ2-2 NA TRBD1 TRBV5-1 CASSPTSGTGVNTGELFF TGCGCCAGCAGCCCAACTTCCGGGACAGGGGTCAACACCGGGGAGCTGTTTTTT
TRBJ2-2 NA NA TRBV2 CASTGTINTGELFF TGTGCCAGTACAGGGACTATTAACACCGGGGAGCTGTTTTTT
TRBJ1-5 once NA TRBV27 CASSFRGNQPQHF TGTGCCAGCAGTTTTCGAGGCAATCAGCCCCAGCATTTT
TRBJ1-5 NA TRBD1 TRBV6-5 CASSYSTGGNQPQHF TGTGCCAGCAGTTACTCGACAGGGGGCAATCAGCCCCAGCATTTT
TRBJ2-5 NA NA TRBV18 CASSPPGQGYGETQYF TGTGCCAGCTCACCACCGGGGCAGGGGTACGGAGAGACCCAGTACTTC
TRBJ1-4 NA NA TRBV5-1 CASSLAPPQTNEKLFF TGCGCCAGCAGCTTGGCCCCCCCTCAAACTAATGAAAAACTGTTTTTT
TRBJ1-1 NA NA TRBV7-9 CASSPGIAGVENTEAFF TGTGCCAGCAGCCCCGGGATAGCGGGGGTCGAGAACACTGAAGCTTTCTTT
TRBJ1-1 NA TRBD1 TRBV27 CASSQRDTGENTEAFF TGTGCCAGCAGTCAGCGGGATACAGGGGAGAACACTGAAGCTTTCTTT
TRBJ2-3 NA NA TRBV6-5 CASSYSSGVADTQYF TGTGCCAGCAGTTACTCGTCGGGGGTAGCAGATACGCAGTATTTT
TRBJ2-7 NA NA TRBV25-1 CASSDRYRYEQYF TGTGCCAGCAGTGATAGATATCGGTACGAGCAGTACTTC
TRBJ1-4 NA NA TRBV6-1 CASSEGDRREKLFF TGTGCCAGCAGTGAAGGGGACCGTAGGGAAAAACTGTTTTTT
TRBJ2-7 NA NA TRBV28 CASIPTSGVSYEQYF TGTGCCAGCATACCGACTTCAGGGGTGTCCTACGAGCAGTACTTC
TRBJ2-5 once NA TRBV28 CASSSPGVGETQYF TGTGCCAGCAGTTCCCCGGGAGTCGGAGAGACCCAGTACTTC
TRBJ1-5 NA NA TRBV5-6 CASSPWGQPQHF TGTGCCAGCAGCCCCTGGGGTCAGCCCCAGCATTTT
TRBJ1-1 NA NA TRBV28 CASGRGGGAEAFF TGTGCCAGCGGGCGAGGGGGTGGGGCTGAAGCTTTCTTT
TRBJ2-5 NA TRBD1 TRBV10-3 CAISGDREETQYF TGTGCCATCAGTGGGGACAGAGAAGAGACCCAGTACTTC
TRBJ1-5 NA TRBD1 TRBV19 CASSPTGTGALYSNQPQHF TGTGCCAGTAGTCCCACCGGGACAGGGGCCCTCTATAGCAATCAGCCCCAGCATTTT
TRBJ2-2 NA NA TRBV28 CASSLGANTGELFF TGTGCCAGCAGTTTAGGAGCGAACACCGGGGAGCTGTTTTTT
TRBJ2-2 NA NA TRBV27 CASKGRLKNTGELFF TGTGCCAGCAAGGGACGGCTCAAGAACACCGGGGAGCTGTTTTTT
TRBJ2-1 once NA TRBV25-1 CASSETLGMGYNEQFF TGTGCCAGCAGTGAAACCTTAGGGATGGGGTACAATGAGCAGTTCTTC
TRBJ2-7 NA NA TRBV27 CASSLFEPTDSYEQYF TGTGCCAGCAGTTTATTTGAGCCAACGGACTCCTACGAGCAGTACTTC
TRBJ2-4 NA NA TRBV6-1 CASRDLNIQYF TGTGCCAGCCGGGATCTCAACATTCAGTACTTC
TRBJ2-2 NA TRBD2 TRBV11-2 CASRHLRGEYPGELFF TGTGCCAGCAGACACCTCCGGGGGGAATATCCCGGGGAGCTGTTTTTT
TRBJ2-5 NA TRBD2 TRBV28 CASSWGTSQQETQYF TGTGCCAGCAGTTGGGGGACTAGCCAGCAAGAGACCCAGTACTTC
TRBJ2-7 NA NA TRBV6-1 CASSGGSANSGYEQYF TGTGCCAGCAGTGGAGGATCCGCCAACAGTGGCTACGAGCAGTACTTC
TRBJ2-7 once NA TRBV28 CASTQSTYEQYF TGTGCCAGCACCCAATCTACCTACGAGCAGTACTTC
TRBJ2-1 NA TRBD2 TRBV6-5 CASSPGTSHYNEQFF TGTGCCAGCAGCCCCGGGACTAGCCACTACAATGAGCAGTTCTTC
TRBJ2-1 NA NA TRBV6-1 CASDGRRLLYNEQFF TGTGCCAGCGACGGTAGGAGGTTGCTCTACAATGAGCAGTTCTTC
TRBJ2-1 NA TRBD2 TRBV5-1 CASSVGLAGTLFNEQFF TGCGCCAGCAGCGTGGGACTAGCGGGAACTCTATTCAATGAGCAGTTCTTC
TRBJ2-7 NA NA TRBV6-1 CASREATGLDF TGTGCCAGCAGGGAAGCGACAGGCTTGGACTTC
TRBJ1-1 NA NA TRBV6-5 CASTRVNTEAFF TGTGCCAGCACCCGGGTGAACACTGAAGCTTTCTTT
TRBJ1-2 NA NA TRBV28 CASSSPTRNYGYTF TGTGCCAGCAGTTCCCCGACACGTAACTATGGCTACACCTTC
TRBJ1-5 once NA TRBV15 CATSGERETMNEPQHF TGTGCCACCAGCGGCGAGAGAGAAACGATGAATGAGCCCCAGCATTTT
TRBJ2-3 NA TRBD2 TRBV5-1 CASRGELAGTIDTQYF TGCGCCAGCAGGGGAGAACTAGCGGGGACGATTGATACGCAGTATTTT
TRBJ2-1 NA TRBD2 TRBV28 CASSPGTSGRWYNEQFF TGTGCCAGCAGTCCTGGGACTAGCGGGAGATGGTACAATGAGCAGTTCTTC
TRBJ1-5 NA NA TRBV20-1 CSAGPNQPQHF TGCAGTGCTGGTCCAAATCAGCCCCAGCATTTT
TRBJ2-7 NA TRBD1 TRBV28 CAISPPGQIYEQYF TGTGCCATCTCACCCCCGGGACAGATATACGAGCAGTACTTC
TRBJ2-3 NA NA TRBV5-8 CASSLQVGASATDTQYF TGTGCCAGCAGCTTGCAGGTCGGGGCCAGCGCAACAGATACGCAGTATTTT
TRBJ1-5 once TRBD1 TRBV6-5 CASSGTGSQPQHF TGTGCCAGCAGCGGGACAGGGTCTCAGCCCCAGCATTTT
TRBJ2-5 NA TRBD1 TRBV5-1 CASSIWPPGQGSQETQYF TGCGCCAGCAGCATTTGGCCCCCGGGACAGGGTAGCCAAGAGACCCAGTACTTC
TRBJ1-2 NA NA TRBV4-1 CASSQEASGDYGYTF TGCGCCAGCAGCCAAGAGGCATCCGGGGACTATGGCTACACCTTC
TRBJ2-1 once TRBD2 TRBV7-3 CASSSSGSGRLGGEQFF TGTGCCAGCAGCTCCTCAGGCAGCGGGAGACTTGGCGGTGAGCAGTTCTTC